This T cell receptor beta chain was recorded in a study of T cell responses to AZD1222 COVID-19 vaccine. At the level of the study: Second-dose intervals of approximately 4 or approximately 12 weeks were pooled. Study conclusions and caveats: Spike was spanned by vaccine-associated CD4 TCRs, which were dominant at 160-218 and 743-854. Clonal diversity may have been underestimated in mostly white British donors.

The germline gives CDR1 SNHLY, CDR2 FYNNEI. CDR3 size: 14 residues. V dropped 4 bases and J dropped 0 bases, with 6 bases sitting between them. Sequencing used immunoSEQ multiplex PCR; TCRdb keeps in-frame clones, though not all of them. Here the sample spans under 95,000 clones, approximately 89% being singletons. This clone was observed once. Its antigen is not known. This specimen includes other DNA sequences encoding the same CDR3. This clonotype originated in an adult in good health. The V gene is TRBV2, the J gene TRBJ1-4, with D uncertain. The source material was peripheral blood, sampled on day 0 of AZD1222 vaccination. CDR3 nucleotide sequence: TGTGCCAGCAGTGGAACTGCAACTAATGAAAAACTGTTTTTT. The encoded protein is CASSGTATNEKLFF.